This T cell receptor beta chain was identified in a study of blood T cell repertoires in COVID-19. Looking at the study overall: Samples of COVID-19 (acute and convalescent) were obtained from the United States, Italy and Spain. The analysed material was cDNA or gDNA that came from T cells, B-cell-depleted T cells, or PBMCs.

In the original analysis: Reference gene primer amplification yielded estimated nucleated cell counts. Clones were read by immunoSEQ multiplex PCR, and TCRdb kept only the in-frame ones, dropping some. The D gene and trimming were derived from the DNA, and the V and J assignments and clone size from that table. The table shows roughly 280,000 clones, with around 90% occurring only once. The germline V gene encodes CDR1 SGDLS and CDR2 YYNGEE. V lost 0 bases and J lost 6; bases outside the gene matches: 6. CDR3 length: 15 amino acids. This clonotype originated in a woman in her forties or fifties who had recovered from COVID-19. This chain links TRBV9 with TRBJ1-5; TRBD1 aligns across 7 bases. Sequenced material: peripheral blood. The CDR3 DNA reads as TGTGCCAGCAGCGTAGGAGGGGGCGCGGGTCAGCCCCAGCATTTT. Protein: CASSVGGGAGQPQHF.